Below, 7 T cell receptor beta chains from the same sample are listed, as sequenced in a study of a mutant IDH1 vaccine in newly diagnosed glioma. Their recognized antigens are unknown. Regarding time point: week 23, last vaccination. Each vaccine dose was 300 ug of mutant IDH1 20-mer peptide, with topical imiquimod. The repertoire was sequenced with immunoSEQ multiplex PCR; TCRdb's copy has only in-frame clones and lacks some. Here the sample spans tens of thousands of clones, around 80% being singletons. The sample was PBMCs, taken from a glioma patient whose treatment included an IDH1 peptide vaccine. The source is a middle-aged woman with glioma. Some clones in this sample may be carry-over from other donors' samples.

This rearrangement joins TRBV10-2 to TRBJ2-5, with 8 bases fitting TRBD2. The last part of the DNA fits TRBJ2-7 better; the J call may be wrong. The CDR3 is made up of 15 amino acids. Germline CDR1 WSHSY, CDR2 SAAADI. The CDR3 spells CASSEPPAGAREQYF. The CDR3 DNA follows: TGCGCCAGCAGTGAGCCCCCAGCGGGGGCGCGCGAGCAGTACTTC.

DNA of the CDR3: TGTGCCAGCAGCCCCGGGAGGAGGTCCTACAATGAGCAGTTCTTC. This translates into CASSPGRRSYNEQFF. The chain employs TRBV14 and TRBJ2-1, with 7 bases that match TRBD2. Germline V gives CDR1 SGHDN, CDR2 FVKESK. With V trimmed by 4 bases and J by 1 base, 4 bases remained unmatched. The CDR3 spans 15 residues.

The rearrangement joins TRBV10-1 to TRBJ1-1, with 9 nucleotides matching TRBD1. The ends lost 4 bases at V and 6 bases at J; junction bases unmatched: 9. CDR1 and CDR2 from the germline V gene are WNHNN and SYGVQD (reference sequence). CDR3 length: 15 residues. CDR3 protein: CASSGTGTGRSEAFF. The CDR3 DNA reads TGCGCCAGCAGTGGGACCGGGACAGGGCGGTCTGAAGCTTTCTTT.

The chain joins TRBV7-2 to TRBJ1-1; D may be TRBD1 (6 bases). The CDR3 runs 15 residues. The V and J ends lost 6 bases and 1 base respectively, with 15 bases between them. The germline V gene encodes CDR1 SGHTA and CDR2 FQGNSA. CDR3 sequence: CASRRTGGRNTEAFF. The CDR3 DNA sequence: TGTGCCAGCAGACGAACGGGGGGGCGGAACACTGAAGCTTTCTTT.

This rearrangement joins TRBV18 to TRBJ1-1; tentative D call: TRBD1 (5 bases). Deletions cut 5 bases from V and 6 bases from J, with 19 bases between. The germline V gene has CDR1 KGHSH and CDR2 LQKENI. This CDR3 contains 15 residues. DNA for the CDR3: TGTGCCAGCTCAACCAGTACGGGGGGGTTGGCTGAAGCTTTCTTT. This codes for CASSTSTGGLAEAFF.

This chain links TRBV6-1 with TRBJ2-3; 7 bases line up with TRBD1. V was clipped by 8 bases and J by 5 bases; unmatched bases: 4. The CDR3 length is 12 residues. Germline CDR1 and CDR2: MNHNS and SASEGT. The CDR3 DNA reads as TGTGCCAGCGGACAGGTGGGAGATACGCAGTATTTT. Its translation is CASGQVGDTQYF.

The chain joins TRBV7-2 to TRBJ1-2; maybe TRBD1 (5 bases). V was shortened by 1 base and J by 7 bases, with 13 bases between the two germline ends. CDR1 SGHTA and CDR2 FQGNSA come from the germline V gene. This CDR3 is built from 14 residues. CDR3 DNA: TGTGCCAGCAGCTTAGGGTGGGGACCCTCTGGCTACACCTTC. This sequence encodes CASSLGWGPSGYTF. Complete variable domain (other parts from reference TRBV7-2 and TRBJ1-2): GAGVSQSPSNKVTEKGKDVELRCDPISGHTALYWYRQSLGQGLEFLIYFQGNSAPDKSGLPSDRFSAERTGGSVSTLTIQRTQQEDSAVYLCASSLGWGPSGYTFGSGTRLTVV.